This T cell receptor beta chain was observed in a study of T-cell reconstitution after alpha-beta-depleted transplantation in children. The CDR3 consists of 16 residues. Trimming at V came to 4 bases and at J to 3 bases, leaving 11 bases not matched to a gene. Looked up from germline, CDR1 is KGHSH and CDR2 is LQKENI. For TCRbeta, the library was prepared with unique molecular identifiers. Each CDR3 protein gets one entry after TCRdb re-called the PCR reads with MiXCR. Of over 550,000 distinct CDR3 sequences listed, over 9.5% are singletons. This clonotype was counted between two and nine times. This sample comprised PBMCs from the stem cell graft donor, obtained from the stem cell graft. The clonotype comes from a human donor who donated a stem cell graft to a child with acute myeloid leukemia. This chain joins TRBV18 and TRBJ2-7, with 8 bases identical to TRBD2. This CDR3 is CASSLSRLASSYEQYF. The DNA of the CDR3 is TGTGCCAGCTCACTTTCCAGACTAGCGTCGAGCTACGAGCAGTACTTC.